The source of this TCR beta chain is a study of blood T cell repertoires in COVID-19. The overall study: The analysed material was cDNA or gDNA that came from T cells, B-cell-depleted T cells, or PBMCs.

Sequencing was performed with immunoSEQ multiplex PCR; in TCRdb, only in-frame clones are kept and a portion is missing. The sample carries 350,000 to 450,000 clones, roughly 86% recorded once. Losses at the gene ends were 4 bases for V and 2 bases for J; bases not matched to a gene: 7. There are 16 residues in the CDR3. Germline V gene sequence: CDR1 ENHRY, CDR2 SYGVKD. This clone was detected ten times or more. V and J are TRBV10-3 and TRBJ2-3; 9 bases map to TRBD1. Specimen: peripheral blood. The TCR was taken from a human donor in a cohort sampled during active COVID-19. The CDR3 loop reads CAISGDRDRPTDTQYF. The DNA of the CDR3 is TGTGCCATCAGTGGGGACAGGGACCGGCCCACAGATACGCAGTATTTT.